The entry below gives a single T cell receptor beta chain sequence along with its context. CDR3 size: 14 residues. Germline V gene sequence: CDR1 MNHEY, CDR2 SMNVEV (reference sequence). The V segment lost 2 bases and the J segment 5 bases; nucleotides outside the gene matches: 4. The data originate from a study of blood T cell repertoires in COVID-19. On the study more broadly: Sources were T cells, B-cell-depleted T cells, or PBMCs; the material itself was cDNA or gDNA.

Clones were read by immunoSEQ multiplex PCR, and TCRdb kept only the in-frame ones, dropping some. The sample holds about 220,000 clones, roughly 80% seen once. The rearrangement links TRBV27 to TRBJ1-2; 8 positions agree with TRBD1. Material for sequencing was PBMCs or T cells enriched from blood (not recorded which). The TCR was taken from a woman in her forties with acute COVID-19. CDR3 residues: CASSLNRGSYGYTF. The CDR3 DNA follows: TGTGCCAGCAGTTTAAACAGGGGGTCATATGGCTACACCTTC.